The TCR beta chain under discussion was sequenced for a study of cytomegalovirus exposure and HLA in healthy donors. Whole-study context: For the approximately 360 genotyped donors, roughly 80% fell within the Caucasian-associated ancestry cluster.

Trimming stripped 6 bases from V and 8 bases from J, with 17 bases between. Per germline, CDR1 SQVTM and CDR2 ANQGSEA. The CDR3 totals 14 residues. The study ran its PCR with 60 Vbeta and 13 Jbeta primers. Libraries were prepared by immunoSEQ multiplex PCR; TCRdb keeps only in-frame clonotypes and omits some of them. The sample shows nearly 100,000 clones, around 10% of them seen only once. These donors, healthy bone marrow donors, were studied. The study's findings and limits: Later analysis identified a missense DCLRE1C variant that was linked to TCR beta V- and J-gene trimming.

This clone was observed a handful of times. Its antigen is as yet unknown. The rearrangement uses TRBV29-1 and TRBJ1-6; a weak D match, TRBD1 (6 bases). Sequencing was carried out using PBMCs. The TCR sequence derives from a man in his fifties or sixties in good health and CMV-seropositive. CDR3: CSVPTGSSDSPLHF. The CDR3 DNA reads TGCAGCGTCCCAACAGGGAGCAGTGATTCACCCCTCCACTTT.